A single sample gave rise to the 16 T cell receptor beta chains below, sequenced in a study of identical twins. MiXCR, run by TCRdb on the 5' RACE reads, gives a single entry per CDR3 protein. The sample holds hundreds of thousands of distinct CDR3 sequences, less than 9.5% seen once. The source material was memory (CD45RO+) T cells sorted from blood. Receptor source: a woman younger than 30 in good health.

The chain joins TRBV4-1 to TRBJ2-3; D is perhaps TRBD2 (5 bases). Germline assignment: CDR1 MGHRA and CDR2 YSYEKL. The V end was cut by 0 bases, the J end by 6 bases, with 7 bases between. This CDR3 has 13 residues. The CDR3 DNA reads as TGCGCCAGCAGCCAAGATCGGAGGGATACGCAGTATTTT. Translation: CASSQDRRDTQYF.

This sequence joins TRBV10-3 and TRBJ2-7; the D is unclear. V dropped 6 bases and J dropped 3 bases, with 6 bases sitting between them. The CDR3 is 11 amino acids. The germline V gene has CDR1 ENHRY and CDR2 SYGVKD. The CDR3, as DNA: TGTGCCATCAGCGAGAACTACGAGCAGTACTTC. It yields the protein CAISENYEQYF.

Details on this clonotype: A read error may be the cause here, since a much bigger clone is one base away. The CDR3 is CASSAGTGAYEQYF. CDR3 bases: TGTGCCAGCAGCGCCGGGACAGGGGCCTACGAGCAGTACTTC. The chain couples TRBV7-9 to TRBJ2-7, with TRBD1 identical over 10 bases. V lost 5 bases and J lost 2; bases outside the gene matches: 3. The CDR3 extends over 14 amino acids. CDR1 and CDR2 (germline): SEHNR, FQNEAQ (reference sequence).

This clonotype has only a few counts. The chain combines TRBV6-5 with TRBJ2-7; D may be TRBD2 (5 bases). Trimming pared 2 bases from V and 1 base from J, leaving 12 bases between. The CDR3 contains 15 residues. Germline CDR1 and CDR2: MNHEY and SVGAGI. The CDR3 nucleotides read TGTGCCAGCAGTTACGGCGGAGGTTTTTCCTACGAGCAGTACTTC. Protein: CASSYGGGFSYEQYF.

This clonotype was seen at least ten times. The chain employs TRBV12-3 or TRBV12-4 and TRBJ1-1; D remains unclear. Trimming left V 6 bases short and J 1 base short, with 6 bases between. This CDR3 is 12 amino acids long. CDR3 in amino acids: CASSRANTEAFF. In nucleotides, the CDR3 is TGTGCCAGCAGCCGCGCGAACACTGAAGCTTTCTTT.

This rearrangement joins TRBV27 to TRBJ2-3; 10 bases agree with TRBD2. The CDR3 spans 20 residues. V lost 5 bases, J lost 4 bases, and 21 bases stayed unmatched. The germline gives CDR1 MNHEY, CDR2 SMNVEV (reference sequence). CDR3 in amino acids: CASSLSPLAGEWDTSDTQYF. The CDR3 coding sequence is TGTGCCAGCAGTCTGTCCCCCCTAGCGGGAGAGTGGGATACCTCAGATACGCAGTATTTT.

The J gene is TRBJ1-2, the V gene TRBV2; D not resolved. Germline lookup yields CDR1 SNHLY and CDR2 FYNNEI. The CDR3 covers 12 residues. V lost 2 bases, J lost 4 bases, and 5 bases lay in between. This chain's CDR3 is CASSEYSYGYTF. The CDR3 region has the DNA TGTGCCAGCAGTGAATATAGCTATGGCTACACCTTC. The full variable domain, in which reference TRBV2 and TRBJ1-2 provide the parts outside the CDR3, is EPEVTQTPSHQVTQMGQEVILRCVPISNHLYFYWYRQILGQKVEFLVSFYNNEISEKSEIFDDQFSVERPDGSNFTLKIRSTKLEDSAMYFCASSEYSYGYTFGSGTRLTVV.

V gene TRBV24-1 combines with J gene TRBJ2-5; 8 positions match TRBD2. CDR1 is KGHDR and CDR2 is SFDVKD in the germline V gene. This CDR3 spans 16 amino acids. Trimming cost V 4 bases and J 5 bases; bases outside gene matches: 11. The CDR3, as DNA: TGTGCCACCAGTGACCCTGCGAGCGGGGGAGGGGAGACCCAGTACTTC. Translating it yields CATSDPASGGGETQYF.

V and J are TRBV9 and TRBJ2-5; 10 bases are shared with TRBD1. The V segment lost 4 bases and the J segment 5 bases; nucleotides outside the gene matches: 8. Germline CDR1 and CDR2: SGDLS and YYNGEE. The CDR3 totals 15 residues. The chain's CDR3 is CASSFGTGDGETQYF. DNA for the CDR3: TGTGCCAGCAGCTTCGGGACAGGGGATGGTGAGACCCAGTACTTC.

This chain connects TRBV10-3 to TRBJ1-2; weak D call: TRBD1 (5 bases). Germline lookup yields CDR1 ENHRY and CDR2 SYGVKD. The CDR3 runs to 14 residues. The V end was cut by 2 bases, the J end by 5 bases, with 12 bases between. CDR3 nucleotide sequence: TGTGCCATCAGTGAGGGTTCGCAGGGATATGGCTACACCTTC. Its translation: CAISEGSQGYGYTF.

In this sample, this clonotype turned up many times. The chain links TRBV10-3 to TRBJ2-7; D is unclear. V lost 2 bases, J lost 4 bases, and 6 bases lay in between. The length of the CDR3 is 12 residues. CDR1 is ENHRY, CDR2 SYGVKD, per germline. The CDR3 DNA reads as TGTGCCATCAGTGAGCAGTGGTACGAGCAGTACTTC. It yields the protein CAISEQWYEQYF.

The V call is TRBV10-3, the J call TRBJ2-6; TRBD1 is a possible D gene (6 bases). V was trimmed by 3 bases and J by 2 bases, leaving 8 bases between them. The CDR3 covers 15 residues. Germline loops: CDR1 ENHRY, CDR2 SYGVKD. The CDR3 DNA follows: TGTGCCATCAGTGAAGGGGGTCCTGGGGCCAACGTCCTGACTTTC. Translation: CAISEGGPGANVLTF.

The table lists this clonotype with many counts. The CDR3 region is CASGGGQKTYSETQYF. Written as DNA, the CDR3 is TGTGCTAGTGGTGGAGGGCAGAAGACTTACAGCGAGACCCAGTACTTC. The rearrangement uses TRBV12-5 and TRBJ2-5; D is perhaps TRBD2 (6 bases). The CDR3 contains 16 residues. Per germline, CDR1 LGHNT and CDR2 FRNRAP. With 5 bases removed from V and 5 bases from J, the gap between germline ends came to 21 bases. Full variable domain (remainder filled in from reference TRBV12-5 and TRBJ2-5): DARVTQTPRHKVTEMGQEVTMRCQPILGHNTVFWYRQTMMQGLELLAYFRNRAPLDDSGMPKDRFSAEMPDATLATLKIQPSEPRDSAVYFCASGGGQKTYSETQYFGPGTRLLVL.

The chain links TRBV28 to TRBJ2-3; a possible D gene is TRBD2 (6 bases). The CDR3 spans 16 residues. The V end was cut by 4 bases, the J end by 2 bases, with 16 bases between. Germline V gene data show CDR1 as MDHEN and CDR2 as SYDVKM. CDR3 sequence (DNA): TGTGCCAGCAGTTCCCCCGGGGGACCCAACACAGATACGCAGTATTTT. This gives the protein CASSSPGGPNTDTQYF.

Concerning this clonotype itself: At one end the junction does not follow the germline gene, possibly because of a read error. V is TRBV7-7 and J is TRBJ2-3, with D unclear. Germline V gene data show CDR1 as SSHAT and CDR2 as FNYEAQ (reference sequence). The CDR3 loop spans 13 amino acids. This CDR3 reads CASSLDITDTQYF. The CDR3 DNA reads TGTGCTAGCAGCTTAGACATAACAGATACGCAGTATTTT.

This clonotype was counted between two and nine times. The chain carries TRBV6-1 and TRBJ2-4; 10 bases map to TRBD1. Germline values: CDR1 MNHNS, CDR2 SASEGT. The CDR3 covers 13 residues. Trimming removed 6 bases from V and 5 bases from J; junction bases left unmatched: 1. For the CDR3, the DNA is TGTGCCAGCAGGGGGACAGGGGAAAACATTCAGTACTTC. Residues: CASRGTGENIQYF.